The 9 T cell receptor beta chains below all came from one sample that was sequenced in a study of blood T cell repertoires in COVID-19. Sequenced by immunoSEQ multiplex PCR; TCRdb stores in-frame clones only, minus some. In the table there are hundreds of thousands of clones, 70% to 90% of which are singletons. The sample consisted of peripheral blood. These receptors were taken from a woman aged 50 to 60 with active or convalescent COVID-19.

The rearrangement links TRBV28 to TRBJ1-1; 7 nucleotides align to TRBD1. J lost 8 bases, V lost 2 bases, and 11 bases had no gene match. CDR3 length: 15 amino acids. CDR1 is MDHEN, CDR2 SYDVKM, per germline. Here the CDR3 DNA reads TGTGCCAGCAGTTTAAGGGGTACAGGGGTTGGGGAAGCTTTCTTT. The encoded protein is CASSLRGTGVGEAFF.

This clone turned up a few times. J is TRBJ1-5 and V is TRBV30; possible D gene TRBD1, 6 bases. V shed 0 bases and J shed 6 bases, with 15 bases lying between them. The V gene's germline CDR1 is GTSNPN and CDR2 SVGIG (reference sequence). This CDR3 is built from 15 residues. In nucleotides, the CDR3 is TGTGCCTGGAGTGTAGAGGGGGGGGCGGCTCAGCCCCAGCATTTT. This codes for CAWSVEGGAAQPQHF.

CDR3 DNA sequence: TGTGCCAGCTCACAATACAGGGGCGCCTACGAGCAGTACTTC. Protein product: CASSQYRGAYEQYF. This sequence joins TRBV18 and TRBJ2-7, with 7 bases aligning to TRBD1. The CDR3 is 14 amino acids. Per the germline V gene, CDR1 is KGHSH and CDR2 is LQKENI. Losses at the gene ends were 4 bases for V and 2 bases for J; bases not matched to a gene: 5.

CDR3 DNA sequence: TGTGCCAGCAGCTTATTGGCGGGACAGGGGGCAGTAGATACGCAGTATTTT. It translates to CASSLLAGQGAVDTQYF. The rearrangement joins TRBV7-8 to TRBJ2-3; 12 bases map to TRBD1. Germline V gives CDR1 SGHVS, CDR2 FQNEAQ. V was clipped by 2 bases and J by 5 bases; unmatched bases: 8. The CDR3 covers 17 residues.

V gene TRBV9 combines with J gene TRBJ1-1, with D perhaps matching TRBD1 (6 bases). Trimming shortened V by 3 bases and J by 12 bases, and 21 bases separated the two germline ends. CDR1 SGDLS and CDR2 YYNGEE come from the germline V gene. The CDR3 contains 14 residues. CDR3 protein: CASSANLQGKETFF. In DNA, the CDR3 is TGTGCCAGCAGCGCTAACCTACAGGGTAAGGAAACTTTCTTT.

This clone was picked up one time. This CDR3 reads CASSLSMRVEQYF. CDR3 DNA sequence: TGTGCCAGCAGTTTATCGATGCGTGTAGAGCAGTACTTC. V usage is TRBV27 and J usage is TRBJ2-7; D gene unclear. CDR1 is MNHEY, CDR2 SMNVEV, per germline (reference sequence). Trimming pared 0 bases from V and 7 bases from J, leaving 10 bases between. The CDR3 contains 13 residues.

This chain joins TRBV10-3 and TRBJ1-3; D call uncertain. V was trimmed by 0 bases and J by 0 bases, leaving 9 bases between them. The germline V gene has CDR1 ENHRY and CDR2 SYGVKD. The CDR3 sequence is 16 residues long. The CDR3 loop is CAISESPVISGNTIYF. The CDR3 region has the DNA TGTGCCATCAGTGAGTCGCCGGTGATCTCTGGAAACACCATATATTTT.

V usage is TRBV18 and J usage is TRBJ1-1, with D tentatively TRBD1 (6 bases). The CDR3 loop spans 16 amino acids. The V end lost 2 bases, the J end lost 0 bases, and 13 bases lay between the germline ends. Germline assignment: CDR1 KGHSH and CDR2 LQKENI. The CDR3 DNA sequence: TGTGCCAGCTCACCATTTTCGACAGGAGTGAACACTGAAGCTTTCTTT. Encoded protein: CASSPFSTGVNTEAFF.

The chain links TRBV6-6 to TRBJ1-6; D may be TRBD1 (6 bases). Germline V lookup: CDR1 MNHNY, CDR2 SVGAGI (reference sequence). Trimming removed 5 bases at V and 10 bases at J, with 12 bases between. This CDR3 spans 13 amino acids. The chain's CDR3 is CASSADSRSPLHF. DNA of the CDR3: TGTGCCAGCAGTGCGGACAGCCGGTCACCCCTCCACTTT.